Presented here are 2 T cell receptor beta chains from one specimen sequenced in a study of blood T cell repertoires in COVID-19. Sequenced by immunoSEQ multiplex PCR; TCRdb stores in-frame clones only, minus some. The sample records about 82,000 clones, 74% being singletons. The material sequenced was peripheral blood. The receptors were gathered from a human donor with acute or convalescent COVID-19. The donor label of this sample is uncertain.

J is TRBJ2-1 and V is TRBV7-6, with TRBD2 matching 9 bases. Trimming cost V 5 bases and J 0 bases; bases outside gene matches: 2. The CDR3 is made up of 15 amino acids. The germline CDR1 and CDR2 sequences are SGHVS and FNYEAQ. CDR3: CASSQGLASYNEQFF. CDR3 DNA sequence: TGTGCCAGCAGCCAGGGACTAGCCTCCTACAATGAGCAGTTCTTC.

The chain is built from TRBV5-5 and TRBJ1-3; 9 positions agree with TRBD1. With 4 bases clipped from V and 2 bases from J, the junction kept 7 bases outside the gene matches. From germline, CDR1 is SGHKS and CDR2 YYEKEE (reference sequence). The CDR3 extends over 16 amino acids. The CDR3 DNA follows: TGTGCCAGCAGCGATTACAGGGGGCGGACTGGAAACACCATATATTTT. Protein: CASSDYRGRTGNTIYF.